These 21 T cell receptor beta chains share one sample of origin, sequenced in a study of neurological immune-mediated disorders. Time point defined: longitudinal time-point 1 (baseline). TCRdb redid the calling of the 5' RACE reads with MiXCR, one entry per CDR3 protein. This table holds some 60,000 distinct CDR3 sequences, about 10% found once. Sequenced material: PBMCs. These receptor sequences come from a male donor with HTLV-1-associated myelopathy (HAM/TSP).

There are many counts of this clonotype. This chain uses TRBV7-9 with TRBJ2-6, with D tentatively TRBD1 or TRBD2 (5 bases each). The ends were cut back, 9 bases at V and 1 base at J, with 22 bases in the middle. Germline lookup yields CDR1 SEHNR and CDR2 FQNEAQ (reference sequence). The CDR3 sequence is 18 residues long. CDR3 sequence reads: CASRARDPKKSGANVLTF. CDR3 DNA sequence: TGTGCCAGTCGAGCCCGGGACCCTAAGAAATCTGGGGCCAACGTCCTGACTTTC.

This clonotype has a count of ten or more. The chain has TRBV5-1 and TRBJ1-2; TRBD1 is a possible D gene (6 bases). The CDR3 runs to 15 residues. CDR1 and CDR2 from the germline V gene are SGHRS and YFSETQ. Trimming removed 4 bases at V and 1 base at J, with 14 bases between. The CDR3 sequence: CASSVGTGNNYGYTF. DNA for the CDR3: TGCGCCAGCAGCGTAGGAACAGGGAATAACTATGGCTACACCTTC.

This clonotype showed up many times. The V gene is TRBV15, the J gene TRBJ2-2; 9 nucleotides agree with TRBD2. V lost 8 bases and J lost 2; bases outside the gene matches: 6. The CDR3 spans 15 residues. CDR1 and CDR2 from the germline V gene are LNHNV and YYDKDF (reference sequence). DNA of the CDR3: TGTGCCACCGCAACCGGGACTAGCAACACCGGGGAGCTGTTTTTT. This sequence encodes CATATGTSNTGELFF. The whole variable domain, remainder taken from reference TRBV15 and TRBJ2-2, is DAMVIQNPRYQVTQFGKPVTLSCSQTLNHNVMYWYQQKSSQAPKLLFHYYDKDFNNEADTPDNFQSRRPNTSFCFLDIRSPGLGDTAMYLCATATGTSNTGELFFGEGSRLTVL.

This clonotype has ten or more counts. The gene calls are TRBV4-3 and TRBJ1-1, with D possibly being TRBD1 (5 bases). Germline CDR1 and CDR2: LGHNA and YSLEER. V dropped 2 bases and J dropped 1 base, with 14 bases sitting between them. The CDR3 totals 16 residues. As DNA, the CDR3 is TGCGCCAGCAGCCAACTTACCCCCACAGGGAACACTGAAGCTTTCTTT. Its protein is CASSQLTPTGNTEAFF.

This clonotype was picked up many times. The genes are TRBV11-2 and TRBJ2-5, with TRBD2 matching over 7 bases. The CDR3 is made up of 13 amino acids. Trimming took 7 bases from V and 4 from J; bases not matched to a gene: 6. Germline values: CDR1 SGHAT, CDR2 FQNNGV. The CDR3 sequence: CASTQRGRETQYF. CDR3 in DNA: TGTGCCAGCACACAGCGGGGACGAGAGACCCAGTACTTC. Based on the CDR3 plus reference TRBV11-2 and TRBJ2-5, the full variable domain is EAGVAQSPRYKIIEKRQSVAFWCNPISGHATLYWYQQILGQGPKLLIQFQNNGVVDDSQLPKDRFSAERLKGVDSTLKIQPAKLEDSAVYLCASTQRGRETQYFGPGTRLLVL.

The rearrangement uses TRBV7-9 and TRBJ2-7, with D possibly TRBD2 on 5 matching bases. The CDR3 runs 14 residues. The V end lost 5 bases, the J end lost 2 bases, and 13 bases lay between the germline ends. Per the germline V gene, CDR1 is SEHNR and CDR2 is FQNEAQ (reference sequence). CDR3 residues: CASSPRRPTYEQYF. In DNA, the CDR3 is TGTGCCAGCAGCCCCCGGAGGCCTACCTACGAGCAGTACTTC. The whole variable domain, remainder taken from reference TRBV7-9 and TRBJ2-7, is DTGVSQNPRHKITKRGQNVTFRCDPISEHNRLYWYRQTLGQGPEFLTYFQNEAQLEKSRLLSDRFSAERPKGSFSTLEIQRTEQGDSAMYLCASSPRRPTYEQYFGPGTRLTVT.

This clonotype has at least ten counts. CDR3: CSARGGAEAFF. The CDR3 DNA sequence: TGCAGTGCTAGGGGAGGGGCTGAAGCTTTCTTT. The V call is TRBV20-1, the J call TRBJ1-1; weak D call: TRBD1 (5 bases). CDR3 length equals 11 residues. Germline V gene data show CDR1 as DFQATT and CDR2 as SNEGSKA (reference sequence). Between the trimmed V and J ends, which lost 3 bases and 6 bases, there was a span of 8 bases.

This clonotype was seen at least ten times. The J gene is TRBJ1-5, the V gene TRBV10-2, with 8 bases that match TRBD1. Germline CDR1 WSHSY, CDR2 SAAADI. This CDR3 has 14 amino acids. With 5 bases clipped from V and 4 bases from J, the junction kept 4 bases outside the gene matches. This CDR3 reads CASSFDRGNQPQHF. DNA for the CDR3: TGCGCCAGCAGTTTTGACAGGGGAAATCAGCCCCAGCATTTT.

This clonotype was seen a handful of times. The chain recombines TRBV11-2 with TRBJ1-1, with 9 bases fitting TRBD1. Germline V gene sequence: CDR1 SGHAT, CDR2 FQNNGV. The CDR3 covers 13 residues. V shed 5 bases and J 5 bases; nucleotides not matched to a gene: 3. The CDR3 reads CASSTGTGTEAFF. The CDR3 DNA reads TGTGCCAGCAGCACCGGGACAGGGACTGAAGCTTTCTTT.

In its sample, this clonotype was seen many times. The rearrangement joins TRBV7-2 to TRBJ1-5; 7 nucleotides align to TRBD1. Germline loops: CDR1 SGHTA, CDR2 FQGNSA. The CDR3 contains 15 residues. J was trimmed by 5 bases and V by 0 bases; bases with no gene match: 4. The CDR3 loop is CASSLADRSYQPQHF. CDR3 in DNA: TGTGCCAGCAGCTTAGCGGACAGGAGCTATCAGCCCCAGCATTTT.

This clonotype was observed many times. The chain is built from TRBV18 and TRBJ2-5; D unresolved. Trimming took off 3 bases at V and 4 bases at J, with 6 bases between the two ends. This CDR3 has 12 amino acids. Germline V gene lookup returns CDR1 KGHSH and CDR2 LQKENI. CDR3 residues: CASSPIGETQYF. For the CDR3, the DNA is TGTGCCAGCTCACCGATCGGAGAGACCCAGTACTTC.

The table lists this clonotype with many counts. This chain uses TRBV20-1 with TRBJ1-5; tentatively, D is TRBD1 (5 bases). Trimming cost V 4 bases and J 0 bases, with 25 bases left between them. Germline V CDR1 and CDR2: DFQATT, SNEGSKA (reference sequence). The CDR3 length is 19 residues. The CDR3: CSAKAPLGQGPYSNQPQHF. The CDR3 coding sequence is TGCAGTGCTAAGGCCCCTTTAGGTCAGGGTCCCTATAGCAATCAGCCCCAGCATTTT.

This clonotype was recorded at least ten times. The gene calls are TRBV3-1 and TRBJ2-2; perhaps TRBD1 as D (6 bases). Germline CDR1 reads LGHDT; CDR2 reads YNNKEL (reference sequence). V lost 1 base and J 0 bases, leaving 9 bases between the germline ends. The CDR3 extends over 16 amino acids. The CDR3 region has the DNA TGTGCCAGCAGCCAAGGAACAGGGACGAACACCGGGGAGCTGTTTTTT. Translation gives CASSQGTGTNTGELFF.

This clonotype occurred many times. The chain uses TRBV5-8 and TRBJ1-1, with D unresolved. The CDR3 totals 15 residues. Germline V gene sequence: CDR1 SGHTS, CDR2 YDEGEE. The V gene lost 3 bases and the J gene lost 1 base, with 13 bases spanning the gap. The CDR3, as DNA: TGTGCCAGCAGCTCTACCCTGACGGAGAACACTGAAGCTTTCTTT. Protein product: CASSSTLTENTEAFF.

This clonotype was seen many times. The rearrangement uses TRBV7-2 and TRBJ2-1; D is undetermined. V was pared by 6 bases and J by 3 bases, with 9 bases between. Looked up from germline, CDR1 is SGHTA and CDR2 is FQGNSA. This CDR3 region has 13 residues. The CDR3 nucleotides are TGTGCCAGCAGGGAGAATGACTACAATGAGCAGTTCTTC. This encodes CASRENDYNEQFF. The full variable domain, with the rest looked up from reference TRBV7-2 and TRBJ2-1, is GAGVSQSPSNKVTEKGKDVELRCDPISGHTALYWYRQSLGQGLEFLIYFQGNSAPDKSGLPSDRFSAERTGGSVSTLTIQRTQQEDSAVYLCASRENDYNEQFFGPGTRLTVL.

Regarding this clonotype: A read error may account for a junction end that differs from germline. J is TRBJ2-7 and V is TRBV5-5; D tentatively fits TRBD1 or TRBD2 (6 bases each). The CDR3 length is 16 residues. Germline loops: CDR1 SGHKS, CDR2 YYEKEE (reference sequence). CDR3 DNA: TGTACCAGTAGCTTGGGGGGCGTCCGATGGATCTACGAGCAGTACTTC. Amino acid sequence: CTSSLGGVRWIYEQYF.

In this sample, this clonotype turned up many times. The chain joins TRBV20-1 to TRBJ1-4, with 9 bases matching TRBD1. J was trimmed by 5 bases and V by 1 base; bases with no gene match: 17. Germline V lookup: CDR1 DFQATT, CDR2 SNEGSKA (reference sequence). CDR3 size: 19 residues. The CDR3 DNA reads TGCAGTGCTAGAGTCAATGCGGGACAGGGTTTCGTCGAGAATGAAAAACTGTTTTTT. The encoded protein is CSARVNAGQGFVENEKLFF.

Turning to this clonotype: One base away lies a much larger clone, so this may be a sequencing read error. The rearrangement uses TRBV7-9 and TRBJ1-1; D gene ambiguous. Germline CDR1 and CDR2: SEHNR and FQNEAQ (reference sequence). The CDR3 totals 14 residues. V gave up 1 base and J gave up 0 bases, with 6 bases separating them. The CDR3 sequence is CASSLEQMNTEAFF. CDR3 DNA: TGTGCCAGCAGCTTAGAACAGATGAACACTGAAGCTTTCTTT.

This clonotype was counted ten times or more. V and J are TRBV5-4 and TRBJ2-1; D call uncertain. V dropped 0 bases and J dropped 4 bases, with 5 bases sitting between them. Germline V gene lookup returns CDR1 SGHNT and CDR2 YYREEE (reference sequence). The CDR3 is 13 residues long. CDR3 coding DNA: TGTGCCAGCAGCTTGGACGCTTACAATGAGCAGTTCTTC. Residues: CASSLDAYNEQFF.

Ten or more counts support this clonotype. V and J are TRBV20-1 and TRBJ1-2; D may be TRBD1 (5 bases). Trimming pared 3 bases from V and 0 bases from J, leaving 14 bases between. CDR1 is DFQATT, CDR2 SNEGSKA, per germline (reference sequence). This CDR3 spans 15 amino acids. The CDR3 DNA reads TGCAGTGCTAGTTTTTCGGGGCTAGCTAACTATGGCTACACCTTC. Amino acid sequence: CSASFSGLANYGYTF.

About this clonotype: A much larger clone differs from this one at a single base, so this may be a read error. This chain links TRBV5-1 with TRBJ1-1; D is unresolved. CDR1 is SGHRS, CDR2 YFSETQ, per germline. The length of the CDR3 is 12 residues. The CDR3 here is CANSPGRAEAFF. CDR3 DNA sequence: TGCGCCAACAGCCCCGGACGGGCTGAAGCTTTCTTT.